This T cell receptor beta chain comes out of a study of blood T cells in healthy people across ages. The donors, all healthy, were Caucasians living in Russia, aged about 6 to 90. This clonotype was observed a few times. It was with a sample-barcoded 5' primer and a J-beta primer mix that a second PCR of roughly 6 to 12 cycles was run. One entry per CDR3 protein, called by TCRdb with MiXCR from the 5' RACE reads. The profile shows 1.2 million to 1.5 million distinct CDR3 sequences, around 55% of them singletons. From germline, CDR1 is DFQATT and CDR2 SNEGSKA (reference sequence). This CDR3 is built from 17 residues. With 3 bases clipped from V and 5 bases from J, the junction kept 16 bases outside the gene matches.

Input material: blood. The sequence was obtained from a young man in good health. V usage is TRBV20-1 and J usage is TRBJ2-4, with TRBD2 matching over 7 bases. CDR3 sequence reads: CSARRPSSGIRENIQYF. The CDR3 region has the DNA TGCAGTGCTAGGCGGCCCTCGAGCGGGATCCGAGAAAACATTCAGTACTTC.